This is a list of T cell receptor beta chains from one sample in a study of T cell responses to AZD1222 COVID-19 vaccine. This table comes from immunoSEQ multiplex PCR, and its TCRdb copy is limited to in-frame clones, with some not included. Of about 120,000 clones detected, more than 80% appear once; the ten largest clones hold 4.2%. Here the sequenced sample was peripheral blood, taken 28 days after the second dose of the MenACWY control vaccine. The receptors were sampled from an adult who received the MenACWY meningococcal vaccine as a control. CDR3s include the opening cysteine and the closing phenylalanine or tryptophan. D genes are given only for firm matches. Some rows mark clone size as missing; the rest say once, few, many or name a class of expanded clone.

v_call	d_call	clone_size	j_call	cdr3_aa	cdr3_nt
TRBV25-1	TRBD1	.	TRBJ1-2	CASSGTGLVYGYTF	TGTGCCAGCAGTGGGACAGGGTTGGTCTATGGCTACACCTTC
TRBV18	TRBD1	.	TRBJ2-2	CASSPRTGDTGELFF	TGTGCCAGCTCACCACGGACAGGGGACACCGGGGAGCTGTTTTTT
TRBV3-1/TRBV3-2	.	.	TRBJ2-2	CASSQGSWTGELFF	TGTGCCAGCAGCCAAGGTAGTTGGACCGGGGAGCTGTTTTTT
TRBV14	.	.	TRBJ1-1	CASSPRGRVMGTEAFF	TGTGCCAGCAGCCCCCGTGGTCGGGTAATGGGGACTGAAGCTTTCTTT
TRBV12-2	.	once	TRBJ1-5	CASRLGTGRQPQHF	TGTGCAAGTCGCTTAGGGACAGGGCGTCAGCCCCAGCATTTT
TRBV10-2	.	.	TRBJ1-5	CASSDVFGTGSNQPQHF	TGCGCCAGCAGTGACGTCTTTGGGACCGGGAGCAATCAGCCCCAGCATTTT
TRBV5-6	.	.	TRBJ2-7	CASTEGGRSSNYEQYF	TGTGCCAGCACCGAGGGGGGCAGGTCCTCCAACTACGAGCAGTACTTC
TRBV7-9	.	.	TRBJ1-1	CASSLSESMNTEAFF	TGTGCCAGCAGCTTATCAGAGAGCATGAACACTGAAGCTTTCTTT
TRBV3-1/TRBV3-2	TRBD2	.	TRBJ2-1	CASSRAGTSGGLYLSYNEQFF	TGTGCCAGCAGCCGCGCCGGGACTAGCGGGGGCCTATATCTCTCCTACAATGAGCAGTTCTTC
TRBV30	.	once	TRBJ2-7	CAWSVTRGTDEQYF	TGTGCCTGGAGTGTAACTCGGGGGACCGACGAGCAGTACTTC
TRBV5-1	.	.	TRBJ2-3	CASSFGGDTQYF	TGCGCCAGCAGCTTTGGGGGTGATACGCAGTATTTT
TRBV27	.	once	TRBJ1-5	CASSLSRGSNQPQHF	TGTGCCAGCAGTTTATCGAGAGGTAGCAATCAGCCCCAGCATTTT
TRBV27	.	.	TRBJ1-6	CASSLGGNSPLHF	TGTGCCAGCAGCTTGGGGGGGAATTCACCCCTCCACTTT
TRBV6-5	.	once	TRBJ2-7	CASTGGNSYEQYF	TGTGCCAGCACCGGCGGGAACTCCTACGAGCAGTACTTC
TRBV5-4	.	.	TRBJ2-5	CASSLVLGAEETQYF	TGTGCCAGCAGCTTGGTCTTGGGGGCTGAAGAGACCCAGTACTTC
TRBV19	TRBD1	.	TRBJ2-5	CASSKDRGETQYF	TGTGCCAGTAGTAAAGACAGGGGTGAGACCCAGTACTTC
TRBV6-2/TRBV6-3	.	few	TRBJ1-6	CASSPTGNSPLHF	TGTGCCAGCAGTCCGACTGGCAATTCACCCCTCCACTTT
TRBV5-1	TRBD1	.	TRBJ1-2	CASSLEGAYGYTF	TGCGCCAGCAGCTTGGAGGGGGCCTATGGCTACACCTTC
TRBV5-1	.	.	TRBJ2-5	CASSPHRSETSQETQYF	TGCGCCAGCAGCCCCCACCGAAGTGAGACTTCTCAAGAGACCCAGTACTTC
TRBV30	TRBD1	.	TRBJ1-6	CAWSTGQENSPLHF	TGTGCCTGGAGTACGGGACAGGAAAATTCACCCCTCCACTTT
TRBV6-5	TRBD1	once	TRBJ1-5	CASRDRGGVNQPQHF	TGTGCCAGCAGGGACAGGGGAGGGGTCAATCAGCCCCAGCATTTT
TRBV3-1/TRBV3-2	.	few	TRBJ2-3	CASSQGASLTDTQYF	TGTGCCAGCAGCCAAGGGGCTAGCCTGACAGATACGCAGTATTTT
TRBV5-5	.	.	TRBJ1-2	CASSLTSKPNYGYTF	TGTGCCAGCAGCTTGACTTCCAAGCCTAACTATGGCTACACCTTC
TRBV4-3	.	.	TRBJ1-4	CASSQEAGGGNEKLFF	TGCGCCAGCAGCCAAGAAGCGGGTGGGGGAAATGAAAAACTGTTTTTT
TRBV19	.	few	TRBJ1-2	CASSEDLGGYGDGYTF	TGTGCCAGTAGTGAAGACCTGGGGGGTTACGGCGATGGCTACACCTTC